This T cell receptor beta chain came from a study of response to subunit inactivated influenza vaccine. The CDR3 contains 16 residues. The germline V gene encodes CDR1 KGHDR and CDR2 SFDVKD. Trimming at V came to 3 bases and at J to 2 bases, leaving 5 bases not matched to a gene. This clonotype appeared many times. Each CDR3 protein gets one entry after TCRdb re-called the RT-PCR reads with MiXCR. The table has hundreds of thousands of distinct CDR3 sequences, approximately 10% seen once. The TCR sequence derives from a man aged 50 to 59 who received an inactivated influenza vaccine. The chain couples TRBV24-1 to TRBJ2-1, with 8 bases fitting TRBD1. The specimen comprised PBMCs from blood, sampled on the day of vaccination. The CDR3 reads CATSDVGRGPYNEQFF. CDR3 bases: TGTGCCACCAGTGATGTAGGCAGGGGGCCCTACAATGAGCAGTTCTTC.